This T cell receptor (beta chain) was recorded in a study of patients and donors after allogeneic stem cell transplantation. This clonotype was seen more than once but under ten times. TCRdb re-derived calls from the RT-PCR reads in MiXCR, one entry per CDR3 protein. The table has some 960,000 distinct CDR3 sequences, roughly 18% seen once. V was cut by 2 bases and J by 8 bases, with 7 bases left in between. Per the germline V gene, CDR1 is SGHRS and CDR2 is YFSETQ. This CDR3 spans 12 amino acids. This clonotype was sampled from a human donor who was either an allogeneic HSCT recipient or a stem cell or donor lymphocyte infusion donor (not recorded which). It is not recorded whose cells these are; they may come from a transplant donor. V and J are TRBV5-1 and TRBJ1-4; D gene ambiguous. The sequencing sample was made of blood, either unsorted or a sorted T cell fraction (not recorded which). This chain's CDR3 is CASSFPGEKLFF. The CDR3 DNA sequence: TGCGCCAGCAGCTTTCCGGGGGAAAAACTGTTTTTT.